This section outlines one T cell receptor (beta chain) sequence together with its context. The TCR beta profiling, which covered VDJ combination and CDR3 sequence, was carried out using genomic DNA as the template. One entry per CDR3 protein results from TCRdb running MiXCR on the reads. Seen here are some 220,000 distinct CDR3 sequences, roughly 35% observed once, and the top ten hold 0.95% to 1.3%. Germline values: CDR1 KGHDR, CDR2 SFDVKD. The CDR3 spans 16 residues. The J segment lost 6 bases and the V segment lost 2 bases, leaving 6 bases of the junction unmatched. These data are taken from a study of CD8+CD57+ T cells in acquired aplastic anemia.

This TCR was recovered from a human donor in good health, serving as a control. The genes are TRBV24-1 and TRBJ1-2; 12 positions match TRBD1. What was sequenced was sorted CD4+, CD8+, or CD8+CD57+ T cells (not recorded which) from PBMCs. The CDR3 DNA reads TGTGCCACCAGTGATTGCGGGACAGGGGGCAACAATGGCTACACCTTC. Translated, it gives CATSDCGTGGNNGYTF.